A single sample gave rise to the 7 T cell receptor beta chains below, sequenced in a study of cytomegalovirus exposure and HLA in healthy donors. The PCR ran on 60 Vbeta and 13 Jbeta primers. Generated by immunoSEQ multiplex PCR, the TCRdb table keeps only in-frame clones and is missing some. In the table there are over 75,000 clones, approximately 80% of which are singletons. Sample: PBMCs. These receptors originate from a man between 60 and 75 years old in good health and CMV-seropositive.

V usage is TRBV7-9 and J usage is TRBJ2-3; D not resolved. V was cut by 10 bases and J by 1 base, with 18 bases left in between. The CDR3 spans 15 residues. Germline CDR1 and CDR2: SEHNR and FQNEAQ (reference sequence). The CDR3 sequence: CATASSPPGTDTQYF. As DNA, the CDR3 is TGTGCCACCGCGTCATCCCCACCCGGCACAGATACGCAGTATTTT.

The rearrangement joins TRBV19 to TRBJ2-7, with 9 positions matching TRBD2. The length of the CDR3 is 14 residues. Per the germline V gene, CDR1 is LNHDA and CDR2 is SQIVND (reference sequence). V lost 5 bases and J lost 3; bases outside the gene matches: 5. The CDR3 nucleotides are TGTGCCAGTAGTCCTAGACTAGCGGACTACGAGCAGTACTTC. This encodes CASSPRLADYEQYF.

This sequence joins TRBV9 and TRBJ2-1, with TRBD2 identical over 11 bases. Trimming removed 1 base from V and 5 bases from J; junction bases left unmatched: 5. This CDR3 region has 16 residues. Germline assignment: CDR1 SGDLS and CDR2 YYNGEE. The CDR3 region has the DNA TGTGCCAGCAGCGTATATCTAGCGGGGGGTAACAATGAGCAGTTCTTC. Protein product: CASSVYLAGGNNEQFF.

This clone was detected a few times. The chain has TRBV6-5 and TRBJ2-7; D is ambiguous. This CDR3 is 14 amino acids long. Germline CDR1 is MNHEY and CDR2 is SVGAGI. Trimming cost V 0 bases and J 2 bases, with 8 bases left between them. CDR3 residues: CASSYSLTAYEQYF. The CDR3 DNA is TGTGCCAGCAGTTACTCGTTAACAGCCTACGAGCAGTACTTC.

The J gene is TRBJ2-5, the V gene TRBV9; no clear D. Germline V gene data show CDR1 as SGDLS and CDR2 as YYNGEE. Trimming removed 0 bases at V and 5 bases at J, with 5 bases between. The CDR3 has 12 amino acids. The CDR3 DNA follows: TGTGCCAGCAGCGTAGACTCGGAGACCCAGTACTTC. Translated, it gives CASSVDSETQYF. Full variable domain (outside the CDR3, taken from reference TRBV9 and TRBJ2-5): DSGVTQTPKHLITATGQRVTLRCSPRSGDLSVYWYQQSLDQGLQFLIQYYNGEERAKGNILERFSAQQFPDLHSELNLSSLELGDSALYFCASSVDSETQYFGPGTRLLVL.

The chain is built from TRBV14 and TRBJ2-5, with D possibly matching TRBD1 (6 bases). The CDR3 contains 16 residues. V lost 0 bases and J 5 bases, leaving 16 bases between the germline ends. CDR1 SGHDN and CDR2 FVKESK come from the germline V gene. The CDR3 nucleotides read TGTGCCAGCAGCCAAGATGGGGGCCGGAAGATCGAGACCCAGTACTTC. Translated: CASSQDGGRKIETQYF.

The V call is TRBV20-1, the J call TRBJ2-5; D possibly corresponds to TRBD2 (6 bases). V lost 1 base and J lost 9, with 9 bases in between. The CDR3 has 11 residues. Germline lookup yields CDR1 DFQATT and CDR2 SNEGSKA (reference sequence). The CDR3 reads CSARGGEAQYF. The DNA for the CDR3 is TGCAGTGCTAGAGGGGGGGAGGCCCAGTACTTC.